This T cell receptor beta chain was identified in a study of shared clonotypes between healthy human individuals. Generated by immunoSEQ multiplex PCR, the TCRdb table keeps only in-frame clones and is missing some. The sample yields 490,000 or so clones, around 80% seen once. This clone is a singleton in its sample. This clonotype was sampled from a woman aged 40 to 50 in good health. Some clones in this sample may be carry-over from other donors' samples. What was sequenced was PBMCs.

CDR3 sequence reads: CASSYSTPRLYEQYF. The CDR3, as DNA: TGTGCCAGCAGTTACTCCACCCCCCGGTTATACGAGCAGTACTTC. V and J are TRBV6-6 and TRBJ2-7; D uncertain. CDR1 is MNHNY, CDR2 SVGAGI, per germline (reference sequence). The germline V and J ends were trimmed by 0 bases and 4 bases, with 13 bases remaining between them. The CDR3 covers 15 residues.